The rows below give T cell receptor beta chains drawn from one sample of a study of metastatic and nonmetastatic thyroid tumors. Using MiXCR, TCRdb re-called clones from the PCR reads. The sample holds around 45,000 clones; 15% to 20% are singletons and the top ten take roughly 20%. The sequencing sample was made of blood. The receptors come from a female donor with papillary thyroid cancer or a benign thyroid nodule (not recorded which). Some clones in this sample may be carry-over from other donors' samples. Both conserved end residues are part of each CDR3. A D gene is named only where the DNA matches it firmly.

d_gene	j_gene	v_gene	CDR3aa
TRBD1	TRBJ2-3	TRBV7-3	CASSRDRQDTQYF
NA	TRBJ1-3	TRBV6-1	CAAARGDSHGNTIQF
NA	TRBJ1-6	TRBV6-1	CASMAGFNSPLHF
TRBD2	TRBJ2-1	TRBV6-1	CANSRGGTYNEQFF
TRBD1	TRBJ1-6	TRBV7-6	CASSHTTGGNSYNSPLHF
TRBD2	TRBJ2-3	TRBV12-3/TRBV12-4	CASSRLAGDTDTQYF
NA	TRBJ1-5	TRBV27	CASGREGQPQHF
NA	TRBJ2-4	TRBV18	CASSPPGNIQYF
TRBD1	TRBJ2-1	TRBV5-6	CASSPNRGREQFF
TRBD1	TRBJ1-2	TRBV5-4	CASSSTGAYGYTF
NA	TRBJ1-1	TRBV9	CASSVAVGTGTEAFF
NA	TRBJ2-3	TRBV28	CASIFVADAVPQYF
NA	TRBJ2-7	TRBV30	CAWSVSTGDRYEQYF
TRBD2	TRBJ2-5	TRBV9	CASSAGTSVAPSQETQYF
NA	TRBJ2-7	TRBV18	CASSLGLAYEQYF
TRBD2	TRBJ2-3	TRBV2	CASKASGICVTDTQYF
NA	TRBJ1-1	TRBV20-1	CSASPRDGGMAFF
NA	TRBJ1-5	TRBV20-1	CSANPGYNQPQHF
TRBD1	TRBJ2-7	TRBV27	CASSSPGTGFYEQYF
TRBD2	TRBJ2-3	TRBV3-1	CASSQGETSGSDGDTQYF
NA	TRBJ1-3	TRBV6-1	CASSQREQGWGNTIYF
NA	TRBJ1-1	TRBV6-1	CASSNRDPEAFF
NA	TRBJ1-6	TRBV6-1	CASMTANSPLHF
NA	TRBJ2-3	TRBV28	CASILVADAGPQYF
NA	TRBJ2-1	TRBV6-1	CASSSRSYSYNEQFF
TRBD1	TRBJ2-5	TRBV6-1	CASSRGQETQYF
NA	TRBJ2-1	TRBV9	CASSVAWNEQFF
NA	TRBJ1-5	TRBV28	CASSSGHISNQPQHF
TRBD2	TRBJ2-3	TRBV20-1	CSARPRGTSKNTQYF
TRBD2	TRBJ2-7	TRBV7-2	CASSSGASGSHEQYF
NA	TRBJ2-3	TRBV29-1	CSVGTPSRATDTQYF
NA	TRBJ2-7	TRBV4-2	CANSQGLGKGYEQYF
NA	TRBJ2-5	TRBV20-1	CSAPGGRQGGETQYF
TRBD1	TRBJ1-6	TRBV11-2	CASSLGQGARNSPLHF
NA	TRBJ2-5	TRBV5-1	CASSPTGGPGGETQYF
NA	TRBJ2-2	TRBV9	CASSLSGTNTGELFF
NA	TRBJ1-2	TRBV6-2/TRBV6-3	CASGGQYGYTF
NA	TRBJ2-3	TRBV7-9	CASSFESTDEQYF
NA	TRBJ2-5	TRBV27	CASSPTGVWRQDTQYF
NA	TRBJ2-1	TRBV11-1	CASSSRRSSYNEQFF
NA	TRBJ2-1	TRBV4-2	CASSQVEEQFF
TRBD1	TRBJ1-2	TRBV6-1	CASSRNAQGAHGYTF